This passage covers 28 T cell receptor beta chains from one sample sequenced in a study of patients and donors after allogeneic stem cell transplantation. TCRdb reprocessed the RT-PCR reads with MiXCR, giving one entry per CDR3 protein. The sample has about 160,000 distinct CDR3 sequences, 30% seen once. Sequencing was performed on blood, either unsorted or a sorted T cell fraction (not recorded which). The source of these receptors is a human donor who was either an allogeneic HSCT recipient or a stem cell or donor lymphocyte infusion donor (not recorded which). It is not recorded whose cells these are; they may come from a transplant donor.

A few counts support this clonotype. This sequence joins TRBV5-4 and TRBJ1-6; the match to TRBD1 covers 9 bases. The CDR3 loop spans 14 amino acids. CDR1 SGHNT and CDR2 YYREEE come from the germline V gene (reference sequence). J was trimmed by 9 bases and V by 4 bases; bases with no gene match: 5. The CDR3 loop is CASSRGQGGSPLHF. CDR3 in DNA: TGTGCCAGCAGCCGGGGACAGGGTGGTTCACCCCTCCACTTT.

The CDR3 region has the DNA TGTGCCAGCAGCTGTAGACGGAGGGGTACGGTC. It specifies CASSCRRRGTV. The chain couples TRBV7-9 to TRBJ2-7; a weak D match, TRBD2 (6 bases). The CDR3 loop spans 11 amino acids. Looked up from germline, CDR1 is SEHNR and CDR2 is FQNEAQ (reference sequence).

The V gene is TRBV19, the J gene TRBJ1-4; the D gene is possibly TRBD1 (5 bases). The germline V gene has CDR1 LNHDA and CDR2 SQIVND (reference sequence). The CDR3 has 13 residues. V lost 3 bases, J lost 8 bases, and 10 bases lay in between. CDR3 DNA: TGTGCCAGTAGTATCTTTCCAGGGGAAAAACTGTTTTTT. Translated, it gives CASSIFPGEKLFF.

Only one count was recorded for this clonotype. The V gene is TRBV9, the J gene TRBJ2-1; 12 bases are a match to TRBD2. Germline CDR1 and CDR2: SGDLS and YYNGEE. V was pared by 2 bases and J by 7 bases, with 4 bases of the junction left unmatched. The CDR3 sequence is 15 residues long. In nucleotides, the CDR3 is TGTGCCAGCAGCGTGCTAGCGGGAGGGTTGAATGAGCAGTTCTTC. Encoded protein: CASSVLAGGLNEQFF.

The genes are TRBV6-5 and TRBJ2-7; weak D call: TRBD2 (5 bases). Germline lookup yields CDR1 MNHEY and CDR2 SVGAGI. Trimming removed 0 bases at V and 2 bases at J, with 11 bases between. The CDR3 is 15 amino acids. The CDR3 sequence is CASSYSWTEAYEQYF. The CDR3, as DNA: TGTGCCAGCAGTTACTCATGGACGGAGGCCTACGAGCAGTACTTC.

The chain employs TRBV9 and TRBJ2-3; 9 bases agree with TRBD2. This CDR3 has 14 amino acids. Germline V gene lookup returns CDR1 SGDLS and CDR2 YYNGEE. Trimming cost V 3 bases and J 7 bases; bases outside gene matches: 6. The CDR3 reads CASSGGTSYYTQYF. CDR3 in DNA: TGTGCCAGCAGCGGGGGGACTAGCTATTATACGCAGTATTTT.

There are a few counts of this clonotype. The chain links TRBV3-1 to TRBJ1-2; the D is unclear. With 0 bases removed from V and 4 bases from J, the gap between germline ends came to 21 bases. Per germline, CDR1 LGHDT and CDR2 YNNKEL (reference sequence). The CDR3 has 18 residues. Written as DNA, the CDR3 is TGTGCCAGCAGCCAAGAAGTATTGGGATCACCATTAGGCTATGGCTACACCTTC. Translating gives CASSQEVLGSPLGYGYTF.

This clonotype was found a few times. CDR3 region: CSARDLAPALSGRAGTDTQYF. CDR3 DNA sequence: TGCAGTGCTAGAGACCTCGCCCCTGCCCTCAGCGGGAGGGCGGGCACAGATACGCAGTATTTT. This chain links TRBV20-1 with TRBJ2-3, with 10 bases fitting TRBD2. The germline gives CDR1 DFQATT, CDR2 SNEGSKA (reference sequence). Trimming removed 0 bases from V and 1 base from J; junction bases left unmatched: 19. The CDR3 extends over 21 amino acids.

The chain joins TRBV7-9 to TRBJ2-7; TRBD2 aligns across 11 bases. There are 17 residues in the CDR3. J gave up 3 bases and V 5 bases, and 12 bases lay outside the gene matches. The germline CDR1 and CDR2 sequences are SEHNR and FQNEAQ (reference sequence). CDR3 amino acids: CASSQTPGLAEIYEQYF. The CDR3 bases are TGTGCCAGCAGCCAGACACCGGGACTAGCGGAAATCTACGAGCAGTACTTC. Variable domain in full (rest from reference TRBV7-9 and TRBJ2-7): DTGVSQNPRHKITKRGQNVTFRCDPISEHNRLYWYRQTLGQGPEFLTYFQNEAQLEKSRLLSDRFSAERPKGSFSTLEIQRTEQGDSAMYLCASSQTPGLAEIYEQYFGPGTRLTVT.

At least ten counts were recorded for this clonotype. This chain's CDR3 is CSARAGTDEQYF. The CDR3 region has the DNA TGCAGTGCTAGAGCCGGGACAGACGAGCAGTACTTC. The gene calls are TRBV20-1 and TRBJ2-7, with 7 bases that match TRBD1. This CDR3 spans 12 amino acids. V was clipped by 1 base and J by 5 bases; unmatched bases: 2. Per the germline V gene, CDR1 is DFQATT and CDR2 is SNEGSKA (reference sequence).

As concerns this clonotype: This is likely a read error, given that the CDR3 carries no conserved phenylalanine or tryptophan at its end. The rearrangement uses TRBV19 and TRBJ1-6; 12 positions agree with TRBD1. V shed 9 bases and J 10 bases; nucleotides not matched to a gene: 7. The CDR3 runs to 14 residues. The germline gives CDR1 LNHDA, CDR2 SQIVND (reference sequence). The CDR3 sequence is CASKGDRGRSPLHL. CDR3 nucleotides: TGTGCCAGCAAAGGGGACAGGGGGCGATCACCCCTCCACTTG.

The chain carries TRBV6-2 or TRBV6-3 and TRBJ2-2; 13 bases agree with TRBD2. There are 16 residues in the CDR3. V lost 5 bases, J lost 6 bases, and 6 bases stayed unmatched. CDR1 and CDR2 from the germline V gene are MNHEY and SVGEGT. The DNA of the CDR3 is TGTGCCAGCAGTCCCGGACTAGCGGGAGCCGCCGGGGAGCTGTTTTTT. It is translated as CASSPGLAGAAGELFF.

The table lists this clonotype with a few counts. The rearrangement uses TRBV6-5 and TRBJ1-2; D unclear. The germline CDR1 and CDR2 sequences are MNHEY and SVGAGI. This CDR3 is 14 amino acids long. The germline V and J ends were trimmed by 4 bases and 2 bases, with 11 bases remaining between them. DNA for the CDR3: TGTGCCAGCAGTTCCCCCGTTCGAAACTATGGCTACACCTTC. Protein sequence: CASSSPVRNYGYTF.

This clonotype has just one count. The rearrangement joins TRBV4-3 to TRBJ2-2; D perhaps matches TRBD2 (6 bases). Germline V gives CDR1 LGHNA, CDR2 YSLEER. The CDR3 is 17 residues long. Trimming left V 0 bases short and J 1 base short, with 12 bases between. CDR3 bases: TGCGCCAGCAGCCAAGACCCGAGCGGGTTGAACACCGGGGAGCTGTTTTTT. Its translation: CASSQDPSGLNTGELFF.

Of note for this clonotype: Likely a read error: the CDR3 ends without its conserved phenylalanine or tryptophan. The chain uses TRBV9 and TRBJ1-1; D gene ambiguous. The CDR3 length is 13 residues. The germline CDR1 and CDR2 sequences are SGDLS and YYNGEE. The V end was cut by 2 bases, the J end by 8 bases, with 13 bases between. CDR3: CASSVNRQGEAFS. In DNA form, the CDR3 reads TGTGCCAGCAGCGTCAATAGACAAGGGGAAGCTTTCTCT.

The chain is built from TRBV24-1 and TRBJ2-1, with 9 nucleotides matching TRBD2. Per germline, CDR1 KGHDR and CDR2 SFDVKD. The CDR3 runs 13 residues. J was trimmed by 6 bases and V by 9 bases; bases with no gene match: 5. CDR3 amino acids: CATVGAGGNEQFF. Written as DNA, the CDR3 is TGTGCCACCGTAGGAGCGGGAGGCAATGAGCAGTTCTTC.

The J gene is TRBJ2-1, the V gene TRBV2; weak D call: TRBD2 (6 bases). There are 15 residues in the CDR3. V was clipped by 7 bases and J by 5 bases, with 18 bases between them. Germline V gene lookup returns CDR1 SNHLY and CDR2 FYNNEI. For the CDR3, the DNA is TGTGCCAGCAACCTTATGGGAGGCGGCCACAATGAGCAGTTCTTC. Amino acid sequence: CASNLMGGGHNEQFF.

This clonotype occurred a few times. The chain couples TRBV4-2 to TRBJ1-5; 8 bases align to TRBD1. V lost 4 bases and J lost 6; bases outside the gene matches: 14. Per germline, CDR1 LGHNA and CDR2 YNFKEQ. The length of the CDR3 is 17 residues. For the CDR3, the DNA is TGTGCCAGCAGCCCCCTGGTAGGACAGGGCAAGGGTCAGCCCCAGCATTTT. This encodes CASSPLVGQGKGQPQHF.

This rearrangement joins TRBV28 to TRBJ2-2, with D possibly being TRBD1 or TRBD2 (5 bases each). V was pared by 3 bases and J by 5 bases, with 7 bases between. CDR1 and CDR2 from the germline V gene are MDHEN and SYDVKM. There are 13 residues in the CDR3. The DNA for the CDR3 is TGTGCCAGCAGTTTTGGGGGAACCGGGGAGCTGTTTTTT. Residues: CASSFGGTGELFF.

In its sample, this clonotype was seen a few times. The V gene is TRBV12-3 or TRBV12-4, the J gene TRBJ2-3, with unresolved D. The CDR3 has 12 residues. The V end lost 4 bases, the J end lost 11 bases, and 13 bases lay between the germline ends. CDR3 sequence (DNA): TGTGCCAGCAGTTGGGCTGCTGGGGAGCAGTATTTT. This encodes CASSWAAGEQYF.

The V call is TRBV10-3, the J call TRBJ1-1; 7 bases map to TRBD1. J was trimmed by 5 bases and V by 6 bases; bases with no gene match: 9. The germline V gene encodes CDR1 ENHRY and CDR2 SYGVKD. This CDR3 region has 14 residues. This CDR3 reads CAIRPGQAGTEAFF. The CDR3 DNA reads TGTGCCATCAGGCCAGGACAGGCGGGGACTGAAGCTTTCTTT.

The chain employs TRBV9 and TRBJ2-1, with 11 positions matching TRBD2. The CDR3 covers 19 residues. Germline V gives CDR1 SGDLS, CDR2 YYNGEE. With 2 bases clipped from V and 0 bases from J, the junction kept 10 bases outside the gene matches. CDR3 sequence (DNA): TGTGCCAGCAGCGTCCCCACTAGCGGGAGCCCCAGCTCCTACAATGAGCAGTTCTTC. It specifies CASSVPTSGSPSSYNEQFF. Together with reference TRBV9 and TRBJ2-1, the CDR3 gives the full variable domain: DSGVTQTPKHLITATGQRVTLRCSPRSGDLSVYWYQQSLDQGLQFLIQYYNGEERAKGNILERFSAQQFPDLHSELNLSSLELGDSALYFCASSVPTSGSPSSYNEQFFGPGTRLTVL.

This clonotype was counted a few times. CDR3 DNA: TGTGCCTCACGCTGGGGACAAGACTATGGCTACACCTTC. Protein product: CASRWGQDYGYTF. The rearrangement links TRBV7-2 to TRBJ1-2; possible D gene TRBD1, 6 bases. V dropped 11 bases and J dropped 3 bases, with 16 bases sitting between them. The CDR3 is made up of 13 amino acids. Looked up from germline, CDR1 is SGHTA and CDR2 is FQGNSA.

This clonotype was observed a handful of times. The rearrangement uses TRBV7-9 and TRBJ1-3; D unclear. CDR1 is SEHNR and CDR2 is FQNEAQ in the germline V gene (reference sequence). With 5 bases removed from V and 4 bases from J, the gap between germline ends came to 9 bases. There are 13 residues in the CDR3. The CDR3 sequence is CASSPRRGNTIYF. The DNA for the CDR3 is TGTGCCAGCAGCCCCCGCAGAGGAAACACCATATATTTT.

The chain has TRBV15 and TRBJ1-5; D perhaps matches TRBD1 (6 bases). V lost 1 base, J lost 7 bases, and 14 bases lay in between. The CDR3 extends over 15 amino acids. The germline CDR1 and CDR2 sequences are LNHNV and YYDKDF (reference sequence). The CDR3 here is CATSRVLQGVQPQHF. In DNA form, the CDR3 reads TGTGCCACCAGCAGAGTATTACAGGGTGTACAGCCCCAGCATTTT.

The chain has TRBV10-3 and TRBJ2-5, with D uncertain. There are 16 residues in the CDR3. Germline CDR1 ENHRY, CDR2 SYGVKD. The ends were cut back, 4 bases at V and 2 bases at J, with 17 bases in the middle. The CDR3 coding sequence is TGTGCCATCAGTGCGTGGTTGGTAGGGCAACAAGAGACCCAGTACTTC. This translates into CAISAWLVGQQETQYF.

The V gene is TRBV6-5, the J gene TRBJ2-3, with 14 bases fitting TRBD2. Trimming removed 5 bases from V and 5 bases from J; junction bases left unmatched: 3. This CDR3 has 15 amino acids. Germline V lookup: CDR1 MNHEY, CDR2 SVGAGI. CDR3: CASSATSGGVDTQYF. The CDR3 nucleotides are TGTGCCAGCAGTGCGACTAGCGGGGGGGTAGATACGCAGTATTTT.

The CDR3 loop is CASSEEPGPEANVLTF. Written as DNA, the CDR3 is TGTGCCAGCAGCGAAGAACCGGGACCGGAGGCCAACGTCCTGACTTTC. This chain uses TRBV12-3 or TRBV12-4 with TRBJ2-6, with D perhaps being TRBD1 or TRBD2 (5 bases each). Trimming removed 6 bases from V and 6 bases from J, with 18 bases in between. This CDR3 comprises 16 residues.